This entry concerns a single T cell receptor (beta chain). The antigen remains undetermined. TCRdb's copy holds only in-frame clones and misses some; the assay was immunoSEQ multiplex PCR. The sample comprises fewer than 1,000 clones, around 80% of which are singletons, and 11% rests with the top ten. The sample is drawn from a study of immune cell composition in non-small cell lung cancer. Study findings and constraints: Lung adenocarcinomas had lower top 10 clone scores and clonality than squamous tumours. Overall clonality, unlike maximal tumour-associated clone frequency, did not predict TIL reactivity. Squamous carcinomas (about 75%) more often had tumour-associated clones >0.5% than adenocarcinomas (33%).

The germline gives CDR1 SGHTA, CDR2 FQGNSA. CDR3 length equals 16 residues. The trim removed 1 base at V and 7 bases at J, leaving 10 bases unmatched. Template was genomic DNA from frozen, unsorted single-cell suspensions. The origin of this receptor is a human donor with non-small cell lung cancer. The J gene is TRBJ1-5, the V gene TRBV7-2, with 7 bases lining up with TRBD1. Material for sequencing was lung tumor tissue. The DNA of the CDR3 is TGTGCCAGCAGCTTAGTCGGGGGGCAGGGGGGGCAGCCCCAGCATTTT. Its translation is CASSLVGGQGGQPQHF.